Listed below are T cell receptor beta chains from one sample, sequenced in a study of technical replicates of blood from four donors. Only in-frame clones appear in the TCRdb table, and some are missing; sequencing was by immunoSEQ multiplex PCR. The profile shows more than 65,000 clones, over 85% of them singletons. Material for sequencing was T cells isolated from PBMCs. The receptors here all came from a human donor in good health. The CDR3 runs from the conserved cysteine through the conserved F or W. D genes are given only for firm matches. For some rows the clone size is stated as once, few or many, or as a class when expanded; others skip it.

J: TRBJ2-5; V: TRBV18; D: -; size: -; DNA: TGTGCCAGCTCACCAAGGGCAGGGGAAGAGACCCAGTACTTC; CDR3: CASSPRAGEETQYF
J: TRBJ1-5; V: TRBV27; D: -; size: -; DNA: TGTGCCAGCAGCCCCCGCCGGGACACATATAGCAATCAGCCCCAGCATTTT; CDR3: CASSPRRDTYSNQPQHF
J: TRBJ1-1; V: TRBV25-1; D: TRBD1; size: -; DNA: TGTGCCAGCAGTGAATTGAGGCGGGACAGGGGACTCTTCTTT; CDR3: CASSELRRDRGLFF
J: TRBJ2-2; V: TRBV2; D: TRBD2; size: -; DNA: TGTGCCAGCAGTGCGGGACTAGCACACACCGGGGAGCTGTTTTTT; CDR3: CASSAGLAHTGELFF
J: TRBJ2-2; V: TRBV5-8; D: TRBD2; size: -; DNA: TGTGCCAGCAGCATAGGGACTAGCGGGAACGGGGAGCTGTTTTTT; CDR3: CASSIGTSGNGELFF
J: TRBJ2-1; V: TRBV30; D: TRBD2; size: -; DNA: TGTGCCTGGAGTTGGACTAGCGGGGTTGTTGAGCAGTTCTTC; CDR3: CAWSWTSGVVEQFF
J: TRBJ2-5; V: TRBV28; D: TRBD1; size: -; DNA: TGTGCCAGCAGACCCTCCAAGACAGGGGATGGGGAGACCCAGTACTTC; CDR3: CASRPSKTGDGETQYF
J: TRBJ1-1; V: TRBV11-2; D: -; size: -; DNA: TGTGCCAGCAGCTCCCTCGAGCCGGGTGATGAAGCTTTCTTT; CDR3: CASSSLEPGDEAFF
J: TRBJ2-3; V: TRBV5-1; D: -; size: -; DNA: TGCGCCAGCAGCTTAACAGGGGAGGCAGATACGCAGTATTTT; CDR3: CASSLTGEADTQYF
J: TRBJ2-1; V: TRBV19; D: TRBD1; size: -; DNA: TGTGCCAGCAGCCTAATACTCGCGGGACAGGGGTACAATGAGCAGTTCTTC; CDR3: CASSLILAGQGYNEQFF
J: TRBJ2-7; V: TRBV5-4; D: -; size: once; DNA: TGTGCCAGCAGCTTGGGTCCCGCCTACGAGCAGTACTTC; CDR3: CASSLGPAYEQYF
J: TRBJ1-2; V: TRBV5-6; D: -; size: -; DNA: TGTGCCAGCCTCTCGCGGGGGCAGCCACTCGCTACCGGATATGGCTACACCTTC; CDR3: CASLSRGQPLATGYGYTF
J: TRBJ2-7; V: TRBV7-9; D: -; size: few; DNA: TGTGCCAGCAACCAGGGAGGTTACGACGAGCAGTACTTC; CDR3: CASNQGGYDEQYF
J: TRBJ1-2; V: TRBV7-8; D: -; size: -; DNA: TGTGCCAGCAGCCCAGGGACACTTCACTATGGCTACACCTTC; CDR3: CASSPGTLHYGYTF
J: TRBJ1-4; V: TRBV7-6; D: TRBD1; size: -; DNA: TGTGCCAGCAGCTTTGGGACAGGGAATTTTGCAACTAATGAAAAACTGTTTTTT; CDR3: CASSFGTGNFATNEKLFF
J: TRBJ2-2; V: TRBV4-3; D: -; size: -; DNA: TGCGCCAGCAGCCAAGGGTACGACGGACATAACACCGGGGAGCTGTTTTTT; CDR3: CASSQGYDGHNTGELFF
J: TRBJ1-2; V: TRBV30; D: -; size: -; DNA: TGTGCCTGGAAAACCCCGGGGGTTGACCCTGGCTACACCTTC; CDR3: CAWKTPGVDPGYTF
J: TRBJ2-7; V: TRBV11-2; D: TRBD2; size: few; DNA: TGTGCCAGCAGCTCGGCTAGCGGGGAGTGGGAGCAGTACTTC; CDR3: CASSSASGEWEQYF
J: TRBJ2-7; V: TRBV19; D: -; size: -; DNA: TGTGCCAGTAAGAACAGAGACTACGAGCAGTACTTC; CDR3: CASKNRDYEQYF
J: TRBJ2-5; V: TRBV27; D: -; size: -; DNA: TGTGCCAGCAGTTTATCGATCAGGGCCTTTCAAGAGACCCAGTACTTC; CDR3: CASSLSIRAFQETQYF
J: TRBJ2-2; V: TRBV6-5; D: -; size: -; DNA: TGTGCCAGCGGGAGGGGGACAGGGAACACCGGGGAGCTGTTTTTT; CDR3: CASGRGTGNTGELFF
J: TRBJ2-7; V: TRBV19; D: -; size: -; DNA: TGTGCCAGTAGTAAGACAGATCGATACGAGCAGTACTTC; CDR3: CASSKTDRYEQYF
J: TRBJ1-1; V: TRBV20-1; D: TRBD1; size: -; DNA: TGCAGTGCTAGTGGTCCCAGGGGGCGCATCTTT; CDR3: CSASGPRGRIF
J: TRBJ1-4; V: TRBV27; D: -; size: -; DNA: TGTGCCAGCAGTACCGGACAGCTTTATGAAAAACTGTTTTTT; CDR3: CASSTGQLYEKLFF
J: TRBJ2-7; V: TRBV9; D: TRBD2; size: -; DNA: TGTGCCAGCAGCGTAGCTGTGGGAGGGGCCTACGAGCAGTACTTC; CDR3: CASSVAVGGAYEQYF
J: TRBJ1-3; V: TRBV14; D: -; size: -; DNA: TGTGCCAGCAGCCTCAGGGCCTCCGGAAACACCATATATTTT; CDR3: CASSLRASGNTIYF
J: TRBJ1-2; V: TRBV27; D: TRBD1; size: -; DNA: TGTGCCAGCAGAGAGTACAGGGGGTATGGCTACACCTTC; CDR3: CASREYRGYGYTF
J: TRBJ1-1; V: TRBV13; D: TRBD1; size: -; DNA: TGTGCCAGCAGCTTGGGACAGCAAGAAAACACTGAAGCTTTCTTT; CDR3: CASSLGQQENTEAFF
J: TRBJ2-1; V: TRBV7-9; D: TRBD1; size: -; DNA: TGTGCCAGCAGCTTAATACAGGGGTTTTACAATGAGCAGTTCTTC; CDR3: CASSLIQGFYNEQFF
J: TRBJ2-3; V: TRBV2; D: TRBD2; size: -; DNA: TGTGCCAGCATCTGGCTAGCGGGAAGCACAGATACGCAGTATTTT; CDR3: CASIWLAGSTDTQYF
J: TRBJ2-5; V: TRBV4-1; D: TRBD2; size: -; DNA: TGCGCCAGCAGCCAGGAGGGAGGGCTTGGAGAGACCCAGTACTTC; CDR3: CASSQEGGLGETQYF